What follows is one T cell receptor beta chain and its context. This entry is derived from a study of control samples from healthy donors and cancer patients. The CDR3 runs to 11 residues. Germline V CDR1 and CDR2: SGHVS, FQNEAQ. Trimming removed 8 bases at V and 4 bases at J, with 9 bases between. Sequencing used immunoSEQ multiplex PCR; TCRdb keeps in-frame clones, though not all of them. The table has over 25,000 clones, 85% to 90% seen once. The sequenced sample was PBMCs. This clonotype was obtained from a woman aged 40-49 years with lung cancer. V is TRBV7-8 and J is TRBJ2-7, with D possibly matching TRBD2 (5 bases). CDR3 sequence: CASLEGYEQYF. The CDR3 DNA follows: TGTGCCAGCCTCGAGGGTTACGAGCAGTACTTC.